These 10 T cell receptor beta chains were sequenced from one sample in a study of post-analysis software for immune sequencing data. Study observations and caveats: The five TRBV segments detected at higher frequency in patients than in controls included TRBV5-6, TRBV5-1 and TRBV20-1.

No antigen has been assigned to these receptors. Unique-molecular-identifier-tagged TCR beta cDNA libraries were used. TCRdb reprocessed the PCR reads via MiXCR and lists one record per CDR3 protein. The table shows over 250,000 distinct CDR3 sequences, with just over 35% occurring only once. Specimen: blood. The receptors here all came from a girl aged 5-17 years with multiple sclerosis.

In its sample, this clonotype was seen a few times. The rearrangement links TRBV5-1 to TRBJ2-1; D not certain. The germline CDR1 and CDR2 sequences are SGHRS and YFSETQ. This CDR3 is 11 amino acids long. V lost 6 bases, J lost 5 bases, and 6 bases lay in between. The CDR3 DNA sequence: TGCGCCAGCAAAGGCGACAATGAGCAGTTCTTC. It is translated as CASKGDNEQFF.

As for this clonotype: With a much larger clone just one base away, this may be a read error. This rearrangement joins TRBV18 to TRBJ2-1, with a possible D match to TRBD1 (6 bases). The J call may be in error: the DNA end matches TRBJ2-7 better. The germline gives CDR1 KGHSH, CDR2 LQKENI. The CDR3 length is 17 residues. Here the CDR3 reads CASSPKVVQGGNNEQYF. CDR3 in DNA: TGTGCCAGCTCACCAAAAGTAGTACAGGGTGGCAACAATGAGCAGTACTTC.

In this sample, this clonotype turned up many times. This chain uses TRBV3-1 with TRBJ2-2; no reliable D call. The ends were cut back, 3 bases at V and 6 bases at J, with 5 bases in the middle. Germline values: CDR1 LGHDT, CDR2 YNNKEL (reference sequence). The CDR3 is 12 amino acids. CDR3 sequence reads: CASSQPPGELFF. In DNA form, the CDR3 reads TGTGCCAGCAGCCAGCCGCCCGGGGAGCTGTTTTTT.

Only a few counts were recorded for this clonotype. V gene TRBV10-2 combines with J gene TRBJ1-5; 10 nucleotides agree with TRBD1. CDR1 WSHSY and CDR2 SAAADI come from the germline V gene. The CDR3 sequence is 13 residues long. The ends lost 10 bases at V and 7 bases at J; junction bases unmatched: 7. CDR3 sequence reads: CATRGQGHQPQHF. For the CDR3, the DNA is TGCGCCACCCGGGGACAGGGGCACCAGCCCCAGCATTTT.

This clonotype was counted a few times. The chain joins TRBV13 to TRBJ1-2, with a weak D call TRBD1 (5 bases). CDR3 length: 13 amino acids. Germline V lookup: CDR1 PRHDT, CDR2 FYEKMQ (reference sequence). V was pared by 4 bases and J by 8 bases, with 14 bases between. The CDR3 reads CASSSHGGSGYTF. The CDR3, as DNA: TGTGCCAGCAGCTCCCATGGGGGGTCCGGCTACACCTTC.

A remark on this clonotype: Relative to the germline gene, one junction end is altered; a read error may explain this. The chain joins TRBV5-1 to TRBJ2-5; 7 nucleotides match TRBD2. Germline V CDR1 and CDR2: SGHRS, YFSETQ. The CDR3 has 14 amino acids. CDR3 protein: CVSSLGGNQETQYF. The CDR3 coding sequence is TGCGTCAGCAGCTTGGGAGGGAACCAAGAGACCCAGTACTTC.

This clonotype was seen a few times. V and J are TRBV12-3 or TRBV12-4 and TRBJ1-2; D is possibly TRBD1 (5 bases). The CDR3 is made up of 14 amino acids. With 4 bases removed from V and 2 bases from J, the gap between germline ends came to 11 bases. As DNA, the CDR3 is TGTGCCAGCAGTTCACACGACAGCAACTATGGCTACACCTTC. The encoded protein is CASSSHDSNYGYTF.

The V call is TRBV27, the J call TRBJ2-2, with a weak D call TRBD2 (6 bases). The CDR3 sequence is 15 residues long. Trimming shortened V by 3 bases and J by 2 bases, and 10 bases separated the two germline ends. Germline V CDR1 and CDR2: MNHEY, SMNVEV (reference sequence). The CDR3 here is CASSFVSGNTGELFF. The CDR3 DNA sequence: TGTGCCAGCAGTTTCGTTAGCGGCAACACCGGGGAGCTGTTTTTT.

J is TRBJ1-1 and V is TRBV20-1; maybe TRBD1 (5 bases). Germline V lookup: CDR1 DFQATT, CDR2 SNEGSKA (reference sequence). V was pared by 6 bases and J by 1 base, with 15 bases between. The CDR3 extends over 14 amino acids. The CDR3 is CSASPGHRNTEAFF. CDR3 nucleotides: TGCAGTGCGAGCCCCGGACATAGGAACACTGAAGCTTTCTTT.

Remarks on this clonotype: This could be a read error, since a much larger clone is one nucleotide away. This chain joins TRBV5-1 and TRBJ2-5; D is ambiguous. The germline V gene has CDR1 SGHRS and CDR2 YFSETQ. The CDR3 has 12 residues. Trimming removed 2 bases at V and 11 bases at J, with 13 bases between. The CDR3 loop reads CASSFTRREQYF. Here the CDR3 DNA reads TGCGCCAGCAGCTTTACGCGGCGTGAGCAGTACTTC.